The TCR beta chain described here comes from a study of blood T cell repertoires in COVID-19. The wider study: The United States, Italy and Spain were the sources of the acute and convalescent COVID-19 samples. The analysed material was cDNA or gDNA that came from T cells, B-cell-depleted T cells, or PBMCs.

In the authors' workflow: Counts of nucleated cells, estimated from reference gene primer amplification, were obtained. Some clones are missing from TCRdb's copy, which holds only in-frame ones; the method was immunoSEQ multiplex PCR. That table is the source of V, J and clone size, and D and trimming were worked out from the DNA. The sample shows about 190,000 clones, about 81% of them seen only once. This clone was recorded a few times. V lost 5 bases, J lost 11 bases, and 14 bases lay in between. This CDR3 contains 12 residues. Looked up from germline, CDR1 is SEHNR and CDR2 is FQNEAQ (reference sequence).

This TCR derives from a man in his thirties or forties with active or convalescent COVID-19. This chain connects TRBV7-9 to TRBJ2-3; maybe TRBD2 (5 bases). Source material: peripheral blood. CDR3 in amino acids: CASSARDLRQYF. In DNA form, the CDR3 reads TGTGCCAGCAGCGCCCGGGATCTGAGGCAGTATTTT.